The rows below give T cell receptor beta chains drawn from one sample of a study of blood T cell repertoires in COVID-19. The protocol was immunoSEQ multiplex PCR, while the TCRdb copy is restricted to in-frame clones and leaves out a portion. The sample gives 250,000 to 350,000 clones, roughly 89% of which show up once; approximately 0.85% is in the top ten. Sequenced: peripheral blood. All receptors derive from a woman aged 40 to 50 who had recovered from COVID-19. Each CDR3 is given with its conserved first and last residue. Fields, in order: J gene, V gene, clone size, D gene, CDR3 DNA, CDR3 protein. D genes are given only for firm matches. Size is omitted from some rows. Given values are once, few, many or a class for expanded clones.

J gene: TRBJ2-2
V gene: TRBV6-5
clone size: .
D gene: .
CDR3 DNA: TGTGCCAGCAGGCGACTGAGTGGTACCGGGGAGCTGTTTTTT
CDR3 protein: CASRRLSGTGELFF

J gene: TRBJ2-5
V gene: TRBV4-2
clone size: .
D gene: .
CDR3 DNA: TGTGCCAGCAGCCAAGATCGGCAGGGAGAGACCCAGTACTTC
CDR3 protein: CASSQDRQGETQYF

J gene: TRBJ1-4
V gene: TRBV9
clone size: .
D gene: TRBD1
CDR3 DNA: TGTGCCAGCAGCGTAGGAGGGACAGGGACTAATGAAAAACTGTTTTTT
CDR3 protein: CASSVGGTGTNEKLFF

J gene: TRBJ1-2
V gene: TRBV24-1
clone size: .
D gene: TRBD1
CDR3 DNA: TGTGCCACCAGTGATCCGACGACAGGGGAGGTATATGGCTACACCTTC
CDR3 protein: CATSDPTTGEVYGYTF

J gene: TRBJ2-7
V gene: TRBV30
clone size: once
D gene: TRBD2
CDR3 DNA: TGTGCCTGGCAAAGACTAGCGGGCGTCGAGCAGTACTTC
CDR3 protein: CAWQRLAGVEQYF

J gene: TRBJ1-2
V gene: TRBV3-1/TRBV3-2
clone size: .
D gene: .
CDR3 DNA: TGTGCCAGCAGCCAACAGGCCTCGGGGAGCTACACCTTC
CDR3 protein: CASSQQASGSYTF

J gene: TRBJ1-4
V gene: TRBV27
clone size: .
D gene: .
CDR3 DNA: TGTGCCAGCAGCAGGGGTCTCCCAGGCGAAAAACTGTTTTTT
CDR3 protein: CASSRGLPGEKLFF

J gene: TRBJ2-3
V gene: TRBV5-4
clone size: .
D gene: TRBD1
CDR3 DNA: TGTGCCAGCAGCTTGGTGGGACAGGGGGCCCTTTTAAACGCAGATACGCAGTATTTT
CDR3 protein: CASSLVGQGALLNADTQYF

J gene: TRBJ2-2
V gene: TRBV29-1
clone size: .
D gene: .
CDR3 DNA: TGCAGCGTGGGGAGGCAAACCGGGGAGCTGTTTTTT
CDR3 protein: CSVGRQTGELFF

J gene: TRBJ2-5
V gene: TRBV27
clone size: .
D gene: .
CDR3 DNA: TGTGCCAGCAGTTTAAGTTTCGGGGTAGAGACCCAGTACTTC
CDR3 protein: CASSLSFGVETQYF

J gene: TRBJ2-7
V gene: TRBV2
clone size: .
D gene: TRBD2
CDR3 DNA: TGTGCCAACTCCCTGACTAGCGGGAGCTCCTACGAGCAGTACTTC
CDR3 protein: CANSLTSGSSYEQYF

J gene: TRBJ2-1
V gene: TRBV3-1/TRBV3-2
clone size: .
D gene: TRBD2
CDR3 DNA: TGTGCCAGCAGCCAATCTAGCGGGAGCTCCTACAATGAGCAGTTCTTC
CDR3 protein: CASSQSSGSSYNEQFF

J gene: TRBJ2-1
V gene: TRBV12-3/TRBV12-4
clone size: .
D gene: .
CDR3 DNA: TGTGCCAGCAGTTTACTAGTATACAATGAGCAGTTCTTC
CDR3 protein: CASSLLVYNEQFF

J gene: TRBJ2-7
V gene: TRBV28
clone size: .
D gene: .
CDR3 DNA: TGTGCCAGCAGTAATTCCCGACAAGCCTACGAGCAGTACTTC
CDR3 protein: CASSNSRQAYEQYF

J gene: TRBJ2-7
V gene: TRBV5-6
clone size: .
D gene: TRBD1
CDR3 DNA: TGTGCCAGCAGCTTGGGACAGGGCCGGGAGCAGTACTTC
CDR3 protein: CASSLGQGREQYF

J gene: TRBJ1-3
V gene: TRBV4-1
clone size: .
D gene: .
CDR3 DNA: TGCGCCAGCGGCGGTGGAAACACCATATATTTT
CDR3 protein: CASGGGNTIYF

J gene: TRBJ1-2
V gene: TRBV3-1/TRBV3-2
clone size: .
D gene: TRBD1
CDR3 DNA: TGTGCCAGCAGCCGGGGGACAGGGGACTATGGCTACACCTTC
CDR3 protein: CASSRGTGDYGYTF

J gene: TRBJ2-7
V gene: TRBV2
clone size: .
D gene: .
CDR3 DNA: TGTGCCAGCAGTGCGGGCAGGGGGGCCTACGAGCAGTACTTC
CDR3 protein: CASSAGRGAYEQYF

J gene: TRBJ2-2
V gene: TRBV19
clone size: .
D gene: TRBD2
CDR3 DNA: TGTGCCAGTAGTAAAACTAGCGGGAGTGTGTCAGGCGGGGAGCTGTTTTTT
CDR3 protein: CASSKTSGSVSGGELFF

J gene: TRBJ2-1
V gene: TRBV3-1/TRBV3-2
clone size: .
D gene: .
CDR3 DNA: TGTGCCAGCAGCCAAGGTGTGGGAGTCGGCAATGAGCAGTTCTTC
CDR3 protein: CASSQGVGVGNEQFF

J gene: TRBJ2-7
V gene: TRBV18
clone size: .
D gene: .
CDR3 DNA: TGTGCCAGCTCACCACGCCACACAACCTACGAGCAGTACTTC
CDR3 protein: CASSPRHTTYEQYF

J gene: TRBJ2-3
V gene: TRBV18
clone size: .
D gene: TRBD2
CDR3 DNA: TGTGCCAGCTCAAGGCGGGAGAGAGCAGATACGCAGTATTTT
CDR3 protein: CASSRRERADTQYF

J gene: TRBJ2-3
V gene: TRBV24-1
clone size: .
D gene: .
CDR3 DNA: TGTGCCACCAGTGGACACACTAGAGATACGCAGTATTTT
CDR3 protein: CATSGHTRDTQYF

J gene: TRBJ2-2
V gene: TRBV7-3
clone size: .
D gene: TRBD2
CDR3 DNA: TGTGCCAGCAGCTCTCCACCGACTAGCGGGAGCCCCACCGGGGAGCTGTTTTTT
CDR3 protein: CASSSPPTSGSPTGELFF

J gene: TRBJ2-5
V gene: TRBV5-1
clone size: .
D gene: TRBD2
CDR3 DNA: TGCGCCAGCAGCTTCCTAGCGGGAGAAGAGACCCAGTACTTC
CDR3 protein: CASSFLAGEETQYF

J gene: TRBJ1-5
V gene: TRBV7-3
clone size: .
D gene: .
CDR3 DNA: TGTGCCAGCAGCTTCAACAGGGTATACACCCCGTATAGCAATCAGCCCCAGCATTTT
CDR3 protein: CASSFNRVYTPYSNQPQHF

J gene: TRBJ2-1
V gene: TRBV5-1
clone size: .
D gene: .
CDR3 DNA: TGCGCCAGCAGCTTGGTTGCGGGCCGCTACAATGAGCAGTTCTTC
CDR3 protein: CASSLVAGRYNEQFF

J gene: TRBJ2-2
V gene: TRBV4-2
clone size: .
D gene: .
CDR3 DNA: TGTGCCAGCAGCCAAGATTACGGAGCGAGAGGCGGGGAGCTGTTTTTT
CDR3 protein: CASSQDYGARGGELFF

J gene: TRBJ1-2
V gene: TRBV27
clone size: .
D gene: TRBD1
CDR3 DNA: TGTGCCAGCAGTTTAACGGACAGGGTGGAAGGCTACACCTTC
CDR3 protein: CASSLTDRVEGYTF

J gene: TRBJ2-3
V gene: TRBV5-1
clone size: .
D gene: .
CDR3 DNA: TGCGCCAGCAGCCGACCCCGGGGGGCGGGAGTGTCAGATACGCAGTATTTT
CDR3 protein: CASSRPRGAGVSDTQYF

J gene: TRBJ2-3
V gene: TRBV5-4
clone size: .
D gene: .
CDR3 DNA: TGTGCCAGCAGCGAATTAGCGGCTTCTAGCACAGATACGCAGTATTTT
CDR3 protein: CASSELAASSTDTQYF

J gene: TRBJ2-3
V gene: TRBV28
clone size: once
D gene: TRBD2
CDR3 DNA: TGTGCCAGCAGTCCTCGACTAGCGGGAGAAACAGATACGCAGTATTTT
CDR3 protein: CASSPRLAGETDTQYF

J gene: TRBJ2-7
V gene: TRBV19
clone size: .
D gene: TRBD2
CDR3 DNA: TGTGCCACCTCGGACGCACTAGCGGGAGGAGGGTACGAGCAGTACTTC
CDR3 protein: CATSDALAGGGYEQYF

J gene: TRBJ1-1
V gene: TRBV29-1
clone size: .
D gene: TRBD1
CDR3 DNA: TGCAGCGCGTGGGACAGGGGGTCCACTGAAGCTTTCTTT
CDR3 protein: CSAWDRGSTEAFF

J gene: TRBJ1-2
V gene: TRBV5-1
clone size: once
D gene: TRBD1
CDR3 DNA: TGCGCCAGCAGCTTGGCCACGGGACAGGATAACTATGGCTACACCTTC
CDR3 protein: CASSLATGQDNYGYTF

J gene: TRBJ2-3
V gene: TRBV9
clone size: .
D gene: TRBD2
CDR3 DNA: TGTGCCAGCAGCCTTACCCTCGGCGGGAGGGGCACAGATACGCAGTATTTT
CDR3 protein: CASSLTLGGRGTDTQYF

J gene: TRBJ1-1
V gene: TRBV5-5
clone size: .
D gene: .
CDR3 DNA: TGTGCCAGCACCCTTGGGGGGGCCTTTAGCACTGAAGCTTTCTTT
CDR3 protein: CASTLGGAFSTEAFF

J gene: TRBJ1-4
V gene: TRBV4-2
clone size: many
D gene: .
CDR3 DNA: TGTGCCAGCAGCCAAGAAAGGGGCAACGATGAAAAACTGTTTTTT
CDR3 protein: CASSQERGNDEKLFF

J gene: TRBJ2-1
V gene: TRBV11-2
clone size: .
D gene: TRBD2
CDR3 DNA: TGTGCCAGCAGCTTAGCGCGGACTAGCGGGAGATACAATGAGCAGTTCTTC
CDR3 protein: CASSLARTSGRYNEQFF

J gene: TRBJ2-2
V gene: TRBV7-8
clone size: .
D gene: TRBD2
CDR3 DNA: TGTGCCAGCAGCTTAAGGACTAGCGGAGCGACCGGGGAGCTGTTTTTT
CDR3 protein: CASSLRTSGATGELFF

J gene: TRBJ1-5
V gene: TRBV7-2
clone size: once
D gene: TRBD1
CDR3 DNA: TGTGCCAGCAGCTCAGGACAGGGTGAAGGGCCCCAGCATTTT
CDR3 protein: CASSSGQGEGPQHF

J gene: TRBJ2-3
V gene: TRBV10-3
clone size: .
D gene: .
CDR3 DNA: TGTGCCATCAGATCCGGGACTCTTACAGATACGCAGTATTTT
CDR3 protein: CAIRSGTLTDTQYF

J gene: TRBJ2-7
V gene: TRBV5-1
clone size: .
D gene: TRBD1
CDR3 DNA: TGCGCCAGCAGCTTGGTTTTTGGGACAGGGGATCACGAGCAGTACTTC
CDR3 protein: CASSLVFGTGDHEQYF

J gene: TRBJ1-6
V gene: TRBV19
clone size: few
D gene: TRBD1
CDR3 DNA: TGTGCCAGTAGTATCGGACAGGGTCTAGTGCCACCCCTCCACTTT
CDR3 protein: CASSIGQGLVPPLHF

J gene: TRBJ1-2
V gene: TRBV6-5
clone size: .
D gene: TRBD1
CDR3 DNA: TGTGCCAGCAGCTCAGACAGGGGGCACTATGGCTACACCTTC
CDR3 protein: CASSSDRGHYGYTF

J gene: TRBJ2-7
V gene: TRBV7-2
clone size: .
D gene: .
CDR3 DNA: TGTGCCAGCAGCTTCCGGGGGAAATCCTACGAGCAGTACTTC
CDR3 protein: CASSFRGKSYEQYF

J gene: TRBJ2-3
V gene: TRBV5-5
clone size: few
D gene: TRBD2
CDR3 DNA: TGTGCCAGCAGCTTGGGGGCTAGCGGGAGTACAGATACGCAGTATTTT
CDR3 protein: CASSLGASGSTDTQYF

J gene: TRBJ2-3
V gene: TRBV15
clone size: .
D gene: .
CDR3 DNA: TGTGCCACCAGCAGAGAGAGGCCCGCAGATACGCAGTATTTT
CDR3 protein: CATSRERPADTQYF

J gene: TRBJ1-2
V gene: TRBV3-1/TRBV3-2
clone size: .
D gene: .
CDR3 DNA: TGTGCCAGCAGCCAAGATAAACAGGTCTATGGCTACACCTTC
CDR3 protein: CASSQDKQVYGYTF

J gene: TRBJ2-3
V gene: TRBV3-1/TRBV3-2
clone size: .
D gene: TRBD2
CDR3 DNA: TGTGCCAGCAGCCAGGGACTAGCGCGTACAGATACGCAGTATTTT
CDR3 protein: CASSQGLARTDTQYF

J gene: TRBJ2-5
V gene: TRBV24-1
clone size: once
D gene: TRBD2
CDR3 DNA: TGTGCCACCAGTGGGACGACTAGCGGCCAAGAGACCCAGTACTTC
CDR3 protein: CATSGTTSGQETQYF